What follows describes a single T cell receptor beta chain. As processed by the authors: Estimation of nucleated cell counts was performed using reference gene primer amplification. The assay was immunoSEQ multiplex PCR, and TCRdb's table has in-frame clones only and misses some. Clone size and the V and J calls come from that table; the DNA yielded D and trimming. The sample carries 150,000 to 200,000 clones, approximately 84% recorded once. Per the germline V gene, CDR1 is SGHTA and CDR2 is FQGTGA. The CDR3 length is 17 residues. The V segment lost 5 bases and the J segment 5 bases; nucleotides outside the gene matches: 6. This entry comes from a study of blood T cell repertoires in COVID-19. Study information: COVID-19 samples collected from the United States, Italy and Spain covered acute and convalescent phases.

The chain couples TRBV7-3 to TRBJ2-1; 16 bases map to TRBD2. The source is a man aged 35 to 55 who had recovered from COVID-19. The sample comprised peripheral blood. The CDR3 sequence: CASSLGTSGGANNEQFF. The CDR3 DNA is TGTGCCAGCAGCCTAGGGACTAGCGGGGGGGCCAACAATGAGCAGTTCTTC.